The present T cell receptor beta chain was sequenced within a study of cytomegalovirus exposure and HLA in healthy donors. V shed 3 bases, J shed 8 bases, and the junction held 7 bases outside the gene matches. The CDR3 runs 15 residues. Germline values: CDR1 LNHDA, CDR2 SQIVND (reference sequence). Vbeta (60) and Jbeta (13) primers were used in the PCR. Some clones are missing from TCRdb's copy, which holds only in-frame ones; the method was immunoSEQ multiplex PCR. There are some 72,000 clones in the sample, with roughly 0.8% held by the top ten. The chain is built from TRBV19 and TRBJ1-6; 7 bases match TRBD1. This TCR derives from a boy between 10 and 17 years old in good health and CMV-seronegative. The sample comprised PBMCs. In DNA form, the CDR3 reads TGTGCCAGTAGTATGGGACAGCCGAATCATTCACCCCTCCACTTT. It yields the protein CASSMGQPNHSPLHF. Filled out from reference TRBV19 and TRBJ1-6, the complete variable domain reads DGGITQSPKYLFRKEGQNVTLSCEQNLNHDAMYWYRQDPGQGLRLIYYSQIVNDFQKGDIAEGYSVSREKKESFPLTVTSAQKNPTAFYLCASSMGQPNHSPLHFGNGTRLTVT.